The 5 T cell receptor beta chains below come from one sample, sequenced in a study of technical replicates of blood from a few donors. Profiling relied on immunoSEQ multiplex PCR, and the TCRdb table lists in-frame clones only, not all of them. The sample includes 75,000 to 85,000 clones, approximately 94% seen only once; the top ten take about 0.36%. The sequenced material came from T cells isolated from PBMCs. These receptors all stem from a human donor in good health.

The chain links TRBV6-6 to TRBJ2-5; 8 bases are a match to TRBD1. V lost 4 bases and J lost 5; bases outside the gene matches: 6. This CDR3 is built from 14 residues. Germline lookup yields CDR1 MNHNY and CDR2 SVGAGI (reference sequence). The DNA of the CDR3 is TGTGCCAGCAGTTCCCTTCGACAGGGGGAGACCCAGTACTTC. This sequence encodes CASSSLRQGETQYF.

This chain joins TRBV29-1 and TRBJ2-5; D may be TRBD2 (5 bases). CDR1 and CDR2 (germline): SQVTM, ANQGSEA. V lost 3 bases and J 4 bases, leaving 15 bases between the germline ends. The CDR3 runs to 14 residues. The CDR3 DNA is TGCAGCGTTGATTCTCCATTGGAGGTAGAGACCCAGTACTTC. As protein: CSVDSPLEVETQYF.

V is TRBV10-3 and J is TRBJ2-1; 14 bases fit TRBD2. V lost 3 bases and J lost 3; bases outside the gene matches: 1. This CDR3 comprises 16 residues. CDR1 is ENHRY and CDR2 is SYGVKD in the germline V gene. The CDR3 here is CAISDGTSGSYNEQFF. Here the CDR3 DNA reads TGTGCCATCAGTGACGGGACTAGCGGGAGCTACAATGAGCAGTTCTTC.

The chain employs TRBV29-1 and TRBJ2-2, with a weak D call TRBD1 (6 bases). Looked up from germline, CDR1 is SQVTM and CDR2 is ANQGSEA. CDR3 length equals 14 residues. Trimming removed 5 bases from V and 2 bases from J, with 12 bases in between. The CDR3 DNA reads TGCAGCGTTAATATGGGGGCCAACACCGGGGAGCTGTTTTTT. Translating it yields CSVNMGANTGELFF.

The chain carries TRBV21-1 and TRBJ2-7; the table's TRBD1 call for D was not verified on the DNA. TRBV21-1 is classified as a pseudogene. The CDR3 is 14 residues long. CDR3 coding DNA: TGTGCCAGCAGGAACAGGGGGCGTCTTTACGAGCAGTACTTC. Translated: CASRNRGRLYEQYF.